A selection of T cell receptor beta chains follows, all from one sample in a study of blood T cell repertoires in COVID-19. TCRdb's copy holds only in-frame clones and misses some; the assay was immunoSEQ multiplex PCR. The sample holds around 54,000 clones, about 90% seen once. Sequencing input: peripheral blood. The receptor set was obtained from a human donor in a cohort sampled during active COVID-19. Both conserved end residues are part of each CDR3. The D gene is left open where the match is weak. Clone size appears in some rows only: once, few, many, or a class for an expanded clone.

clone_size j_call d_call v_call cdr3_aa cdr3_nt
once TRBJ1-3 . TRBV15 CATSREMMHTDDTIYF TGTGCCACCAGCAGAGAGATGATGCACACCGATGACACCATATATTTT
. TRBJ2-7 . TRBV3-1/TRBV3-2 CASSQDRGFEQYF TGTGCCAGCAGCCAAGACAGGGGCTTTGAGCAGTACTTC
. TRBJ2-5 TRBD2 TRBV18 CASRTSGRTGETQYF TGTGCCAGCCGGACTAGCGGGAGGACCGGAGAGACCCAGTACTTC
. TRBJ2-3 TRBD1 TRBV6-1 CASSEGTGPDTQYF TGTGCCAGCAGTGAAGGGACAGGGCCAGATACGCAGTATTTT
. TRBJ2-1 . TRBV3-1/TRBV3-2 CASSQPLSNEQFF TGTGCCAGCAGCCAGCCCCTTAGCAATGAGCAGTTCTTC
once TRBJ2-5 . TRBV6-1 CASSDFGGLSSLGKETQYF TGTGCCAGCAGTGATTTTGGTGGACTCTCCTCACTGGGGAAAGAGACCCAGTACTTC
. TRBJ2-2 . TRBV11-2 CASSYQEYGELFF TGTGCCAGCAGCTACCAGGAATACGGGGAGCTGTTTTTT
. TRBJ2-7 TRBD2 TRBV5-1 CASSLGTSGYEQYF TGCGCCAGCAGCTTAGGGACTAGCGGATACGAGCAGTACTTC
. TRBJ2-7 TRBD2 TRBV9 CASSVGGQREYYEQYF TGTGCCAGCAGCGTAGGGGGGCAGCGGGAGTACTACGAGCAGTACTTC
. TRBJ1-5 TRBD1 TRBV27 CASRRTGPSNQPQHF TGTGCCAGCAGAAGGACAGGACCTAGCAATCAGCCCCAGCATTTT
. TRBJ2-2 . TRBV5-1 CASMIGSATGELFF TGCGCCAGCATGATCGGGAGCGCGACCGGGGAGCTGTTTTTT
. TRBJ2-7 . TRBV2 CASSLGTLSYEQYF TGTGCCAGCAGCCTCGGGACACTATCCTACGAGCAGTACTTC
. TRBJ2-7 TRBD1 TRBV6-6 CASSGGTGRSYEQYF TGTGCCAGCAGTGGGGGGACAGGGCGCTCCTACGAGCAGTACTTC
. TRBJ1-2 . TRBV7-2 CASSLARGYGYTF TGTGCCAGCAGCTTAGCGCGCGGCTATGGCTACACCTTC
. TRBJ1-6 . TRBV18 CASSQDSSSYNSPLHF TGTGCCAGCTCGCAAGACAGCAGCTCCTATAATTCACCCCTCCACTTT
. TRBJ2-1 . TRBV24-1 CATSDLESSYNEQFF TGTGCCACCAGTGATTTGGAGAGCTCCTACAATGAGCAGTTCTTC
. TRBJ1-5 . TRBV6-1 CASSEVPGGSGQPQHF TGTGCCAGCAGTGAAGTACCAGGAGGCTCGGGTCAGCCCCAGCATTTT
. TRBJ1-2 . TRBV28 CASRTLRYGSYTF TGTGCCAGCAGGACCCTACGCTACGGGAGCTACACCTTC
. TRBJ2-5 . TRBV4-1 CASSQDWPGVRETQYF TGCGCCAGCAGCCAAGATTGGCCGGGAGTCAGAGAGACCCAGTACTTC
once TRBJ2-3 TRBD2 TRBV28 CASRGLAGGEASTDTQYF TGTGCCAGCAGGGGACTAGCGGGGGGAGAAGCTAGCACAGATACGCAGTATTTT
. TRBJ2-1 . TRBV14 CASSQDPRGLPYNEQFF TGTGCCAGCAGCCAAGATCCGAGGGGGTTGCCCTACAATGAGCAGTTCTTC
. TRBJ1-4 . TRBV5-5 CASSLEVAPNEKLFF TGTGCCAGCAGCTTGGAAGTCGCGCCTAATGAAAAACTGTTTTTT
once TRBJ1-1 TRBD1 TRBV19 CASSNRDREEAFF TGTGCCAGTAGTAACCGGGACAGGGAAGAAGCTTTCTTT
few TRBJ1-5 . TRBV5-1 CASRRGEGTFGQPQHF TGCGCCAGCAGGAGGGGGGAGGGTACCTTTGGGCAGCCCCAGCATTTT
once TRBJ1-1 . TRBV19 CASSRTGDTEAFF TGTGCCAGTAGTAGGACCGGGGACACTGAAGCTTTCTTT
. TRBJ2-7 TRBD2 TRBV6-5 CASRDPGLAGEQYF TGTGCCAGCAGGGACCCGGGACTAGCGGGGGAGCAGTACTTC
. TRBJ2-3 TRBD2 TRBV5-1 CASTSGRWGDTQYF TGCGCCAGCACTAGCGGGAGATGGGGAGATACGCAGTATTTT
. TRBJ2-2 TRBD1 TRBV2 CASRYPPLGSRGHTGELFF TGTGCCAGCAGATATCCCCCACTTGGTTCAAGGGGGCACACCGGGGAGCTGTTTTTT
. TRBJ2-7 TRBD2 TRBV5-4 CASSPGLGAGQYF TGTGCCAGCAGCCCGGGACTAGGGGCCGGGCAGTACTTC
once TRBJ2-7 TRBD1 TRBV30 CAWTSTGTADEQYF TGTGCCTGGACCTCGACAGGGACCGCCGACGAGCAGTACTTC
. TRBJ1-1 . TRBV9 CASSVKGVNTEAFF TGTGCCAGCAGCGTCAAGGGGGTGAACACTGAAGCTTTCTTT
. TRBJ1-1 . TRBV5-4 CASWMEGRTEAFF TGTGCCAGCTGGATGGAGGGGCGCACTGAAGCTTTCTTT
. TRBJ2-7 TRBD1 TRBV6-5 CASTREGGASYEQYF TGTGCCAGCACTCGTGAAGGGGGCGCTTCCTACGAGCAGTACTTC
. TRBJ2-3 . TRBV9 CASSVEGTDTQYF TGTGCCAGCAGCGTAGAGGGGACAGATACGCAGTATTTT
. TRBJ2-3 TRBD2 TRBV5-1 CASSLSPSGRGRDTQYF TGCGCCAGCAGCTTGTCCCCTAGCGGGAGGGGTAGAGATACGCAGTATTTT
. TRBJ1-1 . TRBV5-1 CASSLVPGATEAFF TGCGCCAGCAGCTTGGTTCCAGGGGCCACTGAAGCTTTCTTT
. TRBJ2-7 TRBD2 TRBV4-2 CASSQGGTSGEQYF TGTGCCAGCAGCCAAGGAGGGACTAGCGGGGAGCAGTACTTC
. TRBJ2-5 . TRBV11-2 CASSLGGGQETQYF TGTGCCAGCAGCTTAGGAGGGGGACAAGAGACCCAGTACTTC
. TRBJ2-7 . TRBV9 CASSPGDVGSYEQYF TGTGCCAGCAGCCCAGGGGACGTAGGATCCTACGAGCAGTACTTC